This T cell receptor beta chain was identified during a study of blood T cell repertoires in COVID-19. Study in general: The United States, Italy and Spain provided the acute and convalescent COVID-19 samples. From T cells, B-cell-depleted T cells, or PBMCs came the material, which was cDNA or gDNA.

Authors' methods: Amplification of reference gene primers was used by the study to estimate nucleated cell counts. The table came from immunoSEQ multiplex PCR; TCRdb's copy has only in-frame clones and leaves some out. The DNA gave D and trimming, while V, J and clone size come from that table. In the table there are about 370,000 clones, around 90% of which are singletons. The CDR3 runs 14 residues. V shed 2 bases and J shed 0 bases, with 8 bases lying between them. CDR1 is MNHEY, CDR2 SVGAGI, per germline. The sample was peripheral blood. The origin of this receptor is a man aged 18 to 29 with active or convalescent COVID-19. This chain connects TRBV6-5 to TRBJ2-7, with unresolved D. CDR3 sequence reads: CASSYTPSSYEQYF. In nucleotides, the CDR3 is TGTGCCAGCAGTTACACGCCGAGCTCCTACGAGCAGTACTTC.